The next 32 T cell receptor beta chains were all read from a single sample in a study of blood T cell repertoires in COVID-19. The protocol was immunoSEQ multiplex PCR, while the TCRdb copy is restricted to in-frame clones and leaves out a portion. The repertoire holds some 160,000 clones, with approximately 90% as singletons. Specimen: peripheral blood. Every receptor here comes from a man between 18 and 29 years old with COVID-19, enrolled during active disease.

The chain combines TRBV27 with TRBJ2-1; TRBD2 agrees at 7 bases. The germline gives CDR1 MNHEY, CDR2 SMNVEV (reference sequence). The CDR3 spans 18 residues. V shed 6 bases and J 1 base; nucleotides not matched to a gene: 15. This CDR3 is CASSPWGGVQSSYNEQFF. The DNA for the CDR3 is TGTGCCAGCAGCCCTTGGGGAGGGGTCCAGTCTTCCTACAATGAGCAGTTCTTC.

This clone was picked up one time. This chain links TRBV7-2 with TRBJ2-1; 8 positions agree with TRBD2. CDR1 SGHTA and CDR2 FQGNSA come from the germline V gene. V gave up 8 bases and J gave up 4 bases; unmatched junction bases: 10. CDR3 size: 15 residues. CDR3 coding DNA: TGTGCCAGCCCAGCCGGGAGGGACTTTTACAATGAGCAGTTCTTC. The encoded protein is CASPAGRDFYNEQFF.

The chain combines TRBV11-3 with TRBJ2-1; D uncertain. Germline CDR1 SGHNT, CDR2 YENEEA. Trimming removed 0 bases at V and 10 bases at J, with 13 bases between. The CDR3 extends over 14 amino acids. CDR3 nucleotides: TGTGCCAGCAGCTTAGACGGTGGGCTACGCGAGCAGTTCTTC. Protein product: CASSLDGGLREQFF.

The chain uses TRBV7-2 and TRBJ2-7; perhaps TRBD1 as D (5 bases). The CDR3 loop spans 14 amino acids. Germline V gene data show CDR1 as SGHTA and CDR2 as FQGNSA. Trimming took off 5 bases at V and 3 bases at J, with 14 bases between the two ends. CDR3 coding DNA: TGTGCCAGCAGCCCAGAAGGGGCAGTCTACGAGCAGTACTTC. This codes for CASSPEGAVYEQYF.

This sequence joins TRBV7-8 and TRBJ1-5, with 7 bases fitting TRBD1. The CDR3 sequence is 19 residues long. Germline CDR1 and CDR2: SGHVS and FQNEAQ. Trimming at V came to 1 base and at J to 6 bases, leaving 18 bases not matched to a gene. The CDR3: CASSLVPPYRGPAFQPQHF. The CDR3 DNA reads TGTGCCAGCAGCTTAGTCCCTCCCTACAGGGGACCCGCCTTTCAGCCCCAGCATTTT.

V and J are TRBV28 and TRBJ1-2, with TRBD1 identical over 11 bases. Germline CDR1 MDHEN, CDR2 SYDVKM. J gave up 3 bases and V 4 bases, and 7 bases lay outside the gene matches. The CDR3 is 16 amino acids. DNA of the CDR3: TGTGCCAGCAGTTCCGACAGGACAGGGGGCGACTATGGCTACACCTTC. Amino acids: CASSSDRTGGDYGYTF.

The rearrangement joins TRBV24-1 to TRBJ2-4; TRBD1 matches 7 bases. The V segment lost 4 bases and the J segment 4 bases; nucleotides outside the gene matches: 6. Germline V gene data show CDR1 as KGHDR and CDR2 as SFDVKD. CDR3 length equals 15 residues. Written as DNA, the CDR3 is TGTGCCACCAGTGACCAGGGACAGAGAAAAAACATTCAGTACTTC. The encoded protein is CATSDQGQRKNIQYF.

The V gene is TRBV7-2, the J gene TRBJ2-7; unclear D gene. In germline, CDR1 is SGHTA, CDR2 FQGNSA. There are 15 residues in the CDR3. The ends were cut back, 0 bases at V and 0 bases at J, with 9 bases in the middle. In nucleotides, the CDR3 is TGTGCCAGCAGCTTAGCGTTGGTCGGCTCCTACGAGCAGTACTTC. Translation gives CASSLALVGSYEQYF.

The chain carries TRBV19 and TRBJ1-1; the D gene is possibly TRBD1 (5 bases). V shed 6 bases and J shed 3 bases, with 17 bases lying between them. This CDR3 is 15 amino acids long. The V gene's germline CDR1 is LNHDA and CDR2 SQIVND (reference sequence). The CDR3 region has the DNA TGTGCCAGTAGGACAAAAACAGGTTCGGACACTGAAGCTTTCTTT. Its translation is CASRTKTGSDTEAFF.

This sequence joins TRBV15 and TRBJ2-7, with TRBD1 as a possible D gene (5 bases). Looked up from germline, CDR1 is LNHNV and CDR2 is YYDKDF (reference sequence). The CDR3 runs 14 residues. The germline V and J ends were trimmed by 1 base and 6 bases, with 13 bases remaining between them. CDR3 loop: CATSRGKGPIEQYF. The CDR3 bases are TGTGCCACCAGCAGAGGGAAGGGGCCCATCGAGCAGTACTTC.

V gene TRBV7-9 combines with J gene TRBJ1-2; D possibly corresponds to TRBD1 (6 bases). Germline V gene data show CDR1 as SEHNR and CDR2 as FQNEAQ (reference sequence). The CDR3 runs 13 residues. V lost 1 base and J 7 bases, leaving 10 bases between the germline ends. This chain's CDR3 is CASSLGAGAGYTF. CDR3 sequence (DNA): TGTGCCAGCAGCTTAGGGGCAGGGGCTGGCTACACCTTC.

The V gene is TRBV27, the J gene TRBJ2-1; 12 bases fit TRBD2. In germline, CDR1 is MNHEY, CDR2 SMNVEV (reference sequence). V trimming: 3 bases; J trimming: 6 bases; junction bases outside the gene matches: 9. The CDR3 sequence is 17 residues long. The chain's CDR3 is CASSLTSGSALTNEQFF. In nucleotides, the CDR3 is TGTGCCAGCAGTTTGACTAGCGGGAGTGCCCTTACCAATGAGCAGTTCTTC.

V and J are TRBV7-2 and TRBJ2-2; D call uncertain. The V end was cut by 2 bases, the J end by 4 bases, with 8 bases between. The CDR3 has 14 amino acids. Germline loops: CDR1 SGHTA, CDR2 FQGNSA. Here the CDR3 reads CASSLMFSTGELFF. The CDR3 DNA reads TGTGCCAGCAGCTTAATGTTCAGCACCGGGGAGCTGTTTTTT.

The chain uses TRBV11-2 and TRBJ2-1, with a weak D call TRBD1 (5 bases). V lost 8 bases to trimming and J lost 9 bases, with 20 bases between them. Germline V gives CDR1 SGHAT, CDR2 FQNNGV. The CDR3 has 14 amino acids. This chain's CDR3 is CASEQVKLRGEQFF. The CDR3 DNA sequence: TGTGCCAGCGAACAGGTTAAGTTACGAGGTGAGCAGTTCTTC. Full variable domain (outside the CDR3, taken from reference TRBV11-2 and TRBJ2-1): EAGVAQSPRYKIIEKRQSVAFWCNPISGHATLYWYQQILGQGPKLLIQFQNNGVVDDSQLPKDRFSAERLKGVDSTLKIQPAKLEDSAVYLCASEQVKLRGEQFFGPGTRLTVL.

CDR3 DNA: TGTGCCAGCAGTTTCAGTCATCACGAGCAGTACTTC. Protein product: CASSFSHHEQYF. This chain uses TRBV12-3 or TRBV12-4 with TRBJ2-7; D not resolved. With 3 bases removed from V and 5 bases from J, the gap between germline ends came to 8 bases. This CDR3 has 12 amino acids.

In regard to this clone: The same CDR3 can be traced to other DNA sequences in this sample. The chain employs TRBV5-1 and TRBJ1-5, with D maybe TRBD1 (6 bases). The ends were cut back, 0 bases at V and 4 bases at J, with 11 bases in the middle. Germline lookup yields CDR1 SGHRS and CDR2 YFSETQ. CDR3 length equals 15 residues. CDR3 in amino acids: CASSLAAGENQPQHF. The CDR3 coding sequence is TGCGCCAGCAGCTTGGCCGCAGGGGAAAATCAGCCCCAGCATTTT. Variable domain in full (rest from reference TRBV5-1 and TRBJ1-5): KAGVTQTPRYLIKTRGQQVTLSCSPISGHRSVSWYQQTPGQGLQFLFEYFSETQRNKGNFPGRFSGRQFSNSRSEMNVSTLELGDSALYLCASSLAAGENQPQHFGDGTRLSIL.

This chain joins TRBV30 and TRBJ2-7; 7 bases line up with TRBD1. The CDR3 loop spans 18 amino acids. V was clipped by 0 bases and J by 1 base; unmatched bases: 15. Germline CDR1 is GTSNPN and CDR2 is SVGIG (reference sequence). In DNA, the CDR3 is TGTGCCTGGAGTGTACGGGACAGCCATTACCTAATGTCCTACGAGCAGTACTTC. This gives the protein CAWSVRDSHYLMSYEQYF.

J is TRBJ1-1 and V is TRBV30; the match to TRBD1 covers 8 bases. The CDR3 contains 16 residues. V trimming: 2 bases; J trimming: 4 bases; junction bases outside the gene matches: 12. The V gene's germline CDR1 is GTSNPN and CDR2 SVGIG (reference sequence). The CDR3 DNA reads as TGTGCCTGGAGTCATCGGGGGACAGGACTGGGCACTGAAGCTTTCTTT. Amino acids: CAWSHRGTGLGTEAFF.

The genes are TRBV6-1 and TRBJ2-1; D uncertain. The V end lost 0 bases, the J end lost 2 bases, and 8 bases lay between the germline ends. Germline CDR1 and CDR2: MNHNS and SASEGT. The CDR3 contains 15 residues. The CDR3 sequence is CASSEAAGTYNEQFF. The DNA of the CDR3 is TGTGCCAGCAGTGAAGCGGCAGGAACCTACAATGAGCAGTTCTTC.

The V call is TRBV20-1, the J call TRBJ2-2; D gene unclear. Germline-derived CDR1 and CDR2 are DFQATT and SNEGSKA (reference sequence). Deletions cut 6 bases from V and 8 bases from J, with 10 bases between. This CDR3 has 11 residues. The DNA of the CDR3 is TGCAGTGCGAATCTATTTGGGGAGCTGTTTTTT. Amino acids: CSANLFGELFF.

As DNA, the CDR3 is TGTGCCAGCAGCGTAACACCCGCCTACGAGCAGTACTTC. Translating it yields CASSVTPAYEQYF. This chain uses TRBV9 with TRBJ2-7, with D hard to call. The CDR3 runs 13 residues. Looked up from germline, CDR1 is SGDLS and CDR2 is YYNGEE. Trimming left V 1 base short and J 2 bases short, with 7 bases between.

The gene calls are TRBV28 and TRBJ2-3, with 9 bases that match TRBD1. The CDR3 extends over 15 amino acids. Per the germline V gene, CDR1 is MDHEN and CDR2 is SYDVKM. V trimming: 6 bases; J trimming: 2 bases; junction bases outside the gene matches: 6. As DNA, the CDR3 is TGTGCCAGCAGCCGGACAGGGGACCCCACAGATACGCAGTATTTT. Protein sequence: CASSRTGDPTDTQYF.

This chain joins TRBV3-1 (or the pseudogene TRBV3-2) and TRBJ1-5, with D hard to call. Germline CDR1 LGHDT, CDR2 YNNKEL (reference sequence). Trimming left V 4 bases short and J 3 bases short, with 7 bases between. This CDR3 region has 13 residues. CDR3 loop: CASSLYLNQPQHF. The CDR3 bases are TGTGCCAGCAGCCTCTACCTCAATCAGCCCCAGCATTTT.

The V gene is TRBV28, the J gene TRBJ2-1, with 16 bases that match TRBD2. Trimming at V came to 4 bases and at J to 8 bases, leaving 11 bases not matched to a gene. The V gene's germline CDR1 is MDHEN and CDR2 SYDVKM. The length of the CDR3 is 18 residues. The CDR3 DNA is TGTGCCAGCAGTTATCCCGGGACTAGCGGGAGGGCCACCTATGAGCAGTTCTTC. Protein: CASSYPGTSGRATYEQFF.

The V call is TRBV27, the J call TRBJ2-1; 8 bases are shared with TRBD2. The CDR3 length is 16 residues. The germline V gene has CDR1 MNHEY and CDR2 SMNVEV (reference sequence). J was trimmed by 9 bases and V by 6 bases; bases with no gene match: 16. CDR3 sequence (DNA): TGTGCCAGCAGCCTCCTTCGGGCGGGAGGAATTTTTGAGCAGTTCTTC. The encoded protein is CASSLLRAGGIFEQFF.

The V call is TRBV2, the J call TRBJ1-2; 10 nucleotides match TRBD1. CDR1 is SNHLY and CDR2 is FYNNEI in the germline V gene. The V gene end was trimmed by 5 bases and the J gene end by 5 bases; junction bases not matched to a gene: 5. This CDR3 contains 14 residues. DNA for the CDR3: TGTGCCAGCAGTACGGACAGGGGGAGATATGGCTACACCTTC. As protein: CASSTDRGRYGYTF.

The CDR3 reads CASSIPTGSVNTEAFF. The CDR3, as DNA: TGTGCCAGTAGTATCCCGACAGGATCAGTGAACACTGAAGCTTTCTTT. The chain uses TRBV19 and TRBJ1-1; D is perhaps TRBD1 (6 bases). The CDR3 is made up of 16 amino acids. Germline assignment: CDR1 LNHDA and CDR2 SQIVND (reference sequence). V was shortened by 3 bases and J by 0 bases, with 14 bases between the two germline ends.

The chain couples TRBV6-5 to TRBJ2-2, with 8 bases that match TRBD2. V was clipped by 7 bases and J by 1 base; unmatched bases: 5. CDR1 and CDR2 from the germline V gene are MNHEY and SVGAGI. The CDR3 extends over 15 amino acids. The DNA for the CDR3 is TGTGCCAGCAACCTGCTAGCGGGGAACACCGGGGAGCTGTTTTTT. Amino acids: CASNLLAGNTGELFF.

The chain carries TRBV3-1 (or the pseudogene TRBV3-2) and TRBJ1-2; D uncertain. The CDR3 has 13 residues. Germline CDR1 LGHDT, CDR2 YNNKEL (reference sequence). V lost 1 base, J lost 8 bases, and 11 bases lay in between. Here the CDR3 reads CASSQAERGGYTF. DNA for the CDR3: TGTGCCAGCAGCCAAGCGGAGCGCGGCGGCTACACCTTC.

This chain uses TRBV30 with TRBJ2-3, with D perhaps TRBD2 (5 bases). The germline V gene has CDR1 GTSNPN and CDR2 SVGIG (reference sequence). V lost 1 base and J lost 2, with 13 bases in between. This CDR3 is 15 amino acids long. As DNA, the CDR3 is TGTGCCTGGAGTGCCCTAGCATGGGCCACAGATACGCAGTATTTT. It specifies CAWSALAWATDTQYF.

This chain links TRBV2 with TRBJ1-1, with unresolved D. The CDR3 totals 13 residues. Germline V gene sequence: CDR1 SNHLY, CDR2 FYNNEI. Trimming took off 3 bases at V and 5 bases at J, with 10 bases between the two ends. The CDR3, as DNA: TGTGCCAGCAGTGAGGAGGGTTGGACTGAAGCTTTCTTT. Its protein product is CASSEEGWTEAFF. Complete variable domain (other parts from reference TRBV2 and TRBJ1-1): EPEVTQTPSHQVTQMGQEVILRCVPISNHLYFYWYRQILGQKVEFLVSFYNNEISEKSEIFDDQFSVERPDGSNFTLKIRSTKLEDSAMYFCASSEEGWTEAFFGQGTRLTVV.

The chain links TRBV4-3 to TRBJ2-7, with TRBD1 matching 7 bases. The CDR3 extends over 15 amino acids. J gave up 2 bases and V 3 bases, and 7 bases lay outside the gene matches. Germline values: CDR1 LGHNA, CDR2 YSLEER. The CDR3 DNA follows: TGCGCCAGCAGCCAGTCTATACAGGGGACCTACGAGCAGTACTTC. Protein product: CASSQSIQGTYEQYF.